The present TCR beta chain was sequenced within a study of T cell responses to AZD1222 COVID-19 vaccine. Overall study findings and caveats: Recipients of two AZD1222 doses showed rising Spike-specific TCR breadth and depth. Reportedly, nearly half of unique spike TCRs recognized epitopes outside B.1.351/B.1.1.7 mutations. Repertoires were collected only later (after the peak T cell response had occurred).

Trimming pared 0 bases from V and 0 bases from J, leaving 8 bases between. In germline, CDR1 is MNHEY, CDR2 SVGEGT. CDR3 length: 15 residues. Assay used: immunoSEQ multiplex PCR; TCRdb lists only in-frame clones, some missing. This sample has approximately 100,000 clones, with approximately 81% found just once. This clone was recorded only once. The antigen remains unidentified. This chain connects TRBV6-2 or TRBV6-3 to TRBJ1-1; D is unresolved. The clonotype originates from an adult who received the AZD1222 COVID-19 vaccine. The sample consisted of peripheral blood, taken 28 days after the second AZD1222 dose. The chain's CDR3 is CASSYSTYLNTEAFF. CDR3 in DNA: TGTGCCAGCAGTTACTCGACTTACCTGAACACTGAAGCTTTCTTT.